These 14 T cell receptor beta chains originate from one sample sequenced in a study of blood T cell repertoires in COVID-19. Measured with immunoSEQ multiplex PCR; TCRdb has only the in-frame clones, and not every one. The sample shows about 220,000 clones, around 80% of them seen only once. Sequenced material: peripheral blood. All receptors derive from a man in his fifties or sixties with active or convalescent COVID-19.

The rearrangement joins TRBV5-1 to TRBJ2-5, with 8 positions matching TRBD1. J was trimmed by 2 bases and V by 2 bases; bases with no gene match: 5. Germline V gene data show CDR1 as SGHRS and CDR2 as YFSETQ. This CDR3 is built from 15 residues. The CDR3 region has the DNA TGCGCCAGCAGCTTCGGGACAGGATCACAAGAGACCCAGTACTTC. It codes for CASSFGTGSQETQYF.

The V and J genes are TRBV7-9 and TRBJ2-7; perhaps TRBD1 as D (6 bases). Germline V lookup: CDR1 SEHNR, CDR2 FQNEAQ (reference sequence). The CDR3 totals 14 residues. V was trimmed by 5 bases and J by 7 bases, leaving 18 bases between them. The CDR3 is CASSRGHREWEQYV. DNA for the CDR3: TGTGCCAGCAGCCGAGGGCACAGGGAGTGGGAGCAGTACGTC.

The chain joins TRBV6-5 to TRBJ1-6, with D possibly TRBD1 on 6 matching bases. The length of the CDR3 is 15 residues. Germline V lookup: CDR1 MNHEY, CDR2 SVGAGI. Trimming took 2 bases from V and 7 from J, leaving 12 bases between them. The DNA for the CDR3 is TGTGCCAGCAGTTACCGGGACAATTACAATTCACCCCTCCACTTT. Amino acids: CASSYRDNYNSPLHF.

This chain links TRBV7-9 with TRBJ2-7; no definite D call. The CDR3 has 12 amino acids. Germline CDR1 SEHNR, CDR2 FQNEAQ (reference sequence). V was shortened by 6 bases and J by 2 bases, with 8 bases between the two germline ends. The CDR3 nucleotides read TGTGCCAGCAGTCCTAACCCCTACGAGCAGTACGTC. Translating gives CASSPNPYEQYV.

The chain combines TRBV9 with TRBJ1-6; no clear D gene. Germline V gene data show CDR1 as SGDLS and CDR2 as YYNGEE. The CDR3 has 16 amino acids. V dropped 0 bases and J dropped 0 bases, with 7 bases sitting between them. DNA for the CDR3: TGTGCCAGCAGCGTAGCGTCGAGCTCCTATAATTCACCCCTCCACTTT. Protein: CASSVASSSYNSPLHF.

The chain employs TRBV11-3 and TRBJ2-3, with 12 bases that match TRBD2. The CDR3 runs 16 residues. Germline assignment: CDR1 SGHNT and CDR2 YENEEA. The junction had 3 bases not matched to a gene; V was cut back by 5 bases and J by 0 bases. CDR3 region: CASSLGTSGSTDTQYF. CDR3 coding DNA: TGTGCCAGCAGCCTCGGGACTAGCGGGAGCACAGATACGCAGTATTTT.

J is TRBJ2-5 and V is TRBV5-1; TRBD2 agrees at 15 bases. Losses at the gene ends were 3 bases for V and 1 base for J; bases not matched to a gene: 1. The CDR3 runs to 16 residues. Germline CDR1 and CDR2: SGHRS and YFSETQ. The CDR3 DNA reads TGCGCCAGCAGCTGGGGACTAGCGGGGGGCCAAGAGACCCAGTACTTC. This sequence encodes CASSWGLAGGQETQYF.

The rearrangement uses TRBV5-1 and TRBJ1-1, with a possible D match to TRBD1 (6 bases). The germline V gene encodes CDR1 SGHRS and CDR2 YFSETQ. V was clipped by 1 base and J by 11 bases, with 15 bases between them. The CDR3 is made up of 13 amino acids. CDR3 amino acids: CASSLSGAGDAFF. The CDR3 region has the DNA TGCGCCAGCAGCTTGTCCGGGGCAGGGGATGCTTTCTTT.

The V gene is TRBV6-5, the J gene TRBJ1-2, with a weak D call TRBD1 (5 bases). CDR1 is MNHEY and CDR2 is SVGAGI in the germline V gene. The CDR3 totals 15 residues. Between the trimmed V and J ends, which lost 5 bases and 6 bases, there was a span of 19 bases. CDR3 residues: CASSNHGEEGDGYTF. The CDR3, as DNA: TGTGCCAGCAGTAACCACGGGGAGGAAGGGGATGGCTACACCTTC.

This chain connects TRBV9 to TRBJ2-5, with D hard to call. Trimming took off 3 bases at V and 0 bases at J, with 9 bases between the two ends. CDR1 SGDLS and CDR2 YYNGEE come from the germline V gene. The CDR3 is made up of 14 amino acids. CDR3 sequence: CASSASTNQETQYF. CDR3 in DNA: TGTGCCAGCAGCGCCTCGACAAACCAAGAGACCCAGTACTTC. The full variable domain, completed using reference TRBV9 and TRBJ2-5, is DSGVTQTPKHLITATGQRVTLRCSPRSGDLSVYWYQQSLDQGLQFLIQYYNGEERAKGNILERFSAQQFPDLHSELNLSSLELGDSALYFCASSASTNQETQYFGPGTRLLVL.

The rearrangement joins TRBV3-1 (or the pseudogene TRBV3-2) to TRBJ1-1; D unclear. The CDR3 loop spans 13 amino acids. CDR1 and CDR2 from the germline V gene are LGHDT and YNNKEL (reference sequence). Deletions cut 3 bases from V and 4 bases from J, with 9 bases between. The DNA of the CDR3 is TGTGCCAGCAGCCAGGACTGGAGCACTGAAGCTTTCTTT. Protein product: CASSQDWSTEAFF.

Only one count was recorded for this clone. The gene calls are TRBV27 and TRBJ2-7; the match to TRBD2 covers 13 bases. V was pared by 6 bases and J by 3 bases, with 5 bases of the junction left unmatched. Germline V gene lookup returns CDR1 MNHEY and CDR2 SMNVEV (reference sequence). The CDR3 contains 15 residues. CDR3 amino acids: CASRRGLAGLYEQYV. In DNA, the CDR3 is TGTGCCAGCAGACGGGGACTAGCGGGGCTCTACGAGCAGTACGTC.

This clone was observed a few times. The J gene is TRBJ2-1, the V gene TRBV29-1, with 11 bases aligning to TRBD2. The CDR3 is 14 amino acids. V lost 3 bases and J lost 4; bases outside the gene matches: 2. Germline CDR1 and CDR2: SQVTM and ANQGSEA. CDR3 sequence reads: CSVERLAGYNEQFF. DNA for the CDR3: TGCAGCGTTGAGAGACTAGCGGGATACAATGAGCAGTTCTTC.

This chain connects TRBV9 to TRBJ2-7; the match to TRBD2 covers 7 bases. Trimming removed 0 bases from V and 3 bases from J; junction bases left unmatched: 0. CDR3 size: 13 residues. The V gene's germline CDR1 is SGDLS and CDR2 YYNGEE. CDR3 sequence (DNA): TGTGCCAGCAGCGTAGGGGAGGGCTACGAGCAGTACTTC. Encoded protein: CASSVGEGYEQYF.